This T cell receptor (beta chain) was captured by sequencing in a study of blood T cell repertoires in COVID-19. Clones were read by immunoSEQ multiplex PCR, and TCRdb kept only the in-frame ones, dropping some. Of 150,000 to 200,000 clones listed, 87% are singletons. This receptor was obtained from a woman between 70 and 85 years old with COVID-19, enrolled during active disease. Source material: peripheral blood.

CDR3 sequence (DNA): TGCGCCAGCAGCTTGGACACAGGGTCTGCTGAAGCTTTCTTT. This gives the protein CASSLDTGSAEAFF. This chain uses TRBV5-1 with TRBJ1-1, with D maybe TRBD1 (6 bases). The V gene lost 0 bases and the J gene lost 6 bases, with 12 bases spanning the gap. The CDR3 extends over 14 amino acids. The germline V gene has CDR1 SGHRS and CDR2 YFSETQ.